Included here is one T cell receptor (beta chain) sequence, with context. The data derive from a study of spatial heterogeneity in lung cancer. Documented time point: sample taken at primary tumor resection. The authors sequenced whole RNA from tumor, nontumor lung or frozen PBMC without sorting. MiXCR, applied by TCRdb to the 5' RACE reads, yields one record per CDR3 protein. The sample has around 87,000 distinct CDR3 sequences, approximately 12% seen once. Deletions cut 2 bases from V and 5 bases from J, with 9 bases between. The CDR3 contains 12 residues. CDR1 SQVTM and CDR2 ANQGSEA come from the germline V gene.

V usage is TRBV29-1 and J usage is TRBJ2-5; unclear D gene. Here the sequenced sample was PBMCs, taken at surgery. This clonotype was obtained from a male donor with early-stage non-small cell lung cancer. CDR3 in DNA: TGCAGCGTTGAAAGCCTTGGGGAGACCCAGTACTTC. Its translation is CSVESLGETQYF.